The rows below give T cell receptor beta chains drawn from one sample of a study of blood T cell repertoires in COVID-19. Data came from immunoSEQ multiplex PCR; TCRdb stores just in-frame clones and leaves some out. The sample includes roughly 100,000 clones, roughly 82% of them seen just once. Sequences were obtained from peripheral blood. Source of these receptors: a man at least 80 years old with acute or convalescent COVID-19. CDR3s include the opening cysteine and the closing phenylalanine or tryptophan. D genes are given only for firm matches. Clone size is stated in some rows and not others, as once, few, many or a class when expanded.

>TRBD1|TRBV10-3|TRBJ1-1|-
CAIQSGTATEAFF
TGTGCCATCCAGTCAGGGACAGCCACTGAAGCTTTCTTT
>-|TRBV11-2|TRBJ1-2|once
CASSLAGNYGYTF
TGTGCCAGCAGCTTAGCAGGGAACTATGGCTACACCTTC
>-|TRBV5-1|TRBJ1-1|few
CASRRSGGLNTEAFF
TGCGCCAGCAGGAGATCCGGGGGGCTGAACACTGAAGCTTTCTTT
>-|TRBV19|TRBJ1-2|once
CASSISGGYGYTF
TGTGCCAGTAGTATAAGCGGGGGATATGGCTACACCTTC
>-|TRBV7-9|TRBJ2-3|few
CASGTLTDTQYF
TGTGCCAGCGGCACCTTAACAGATACGCAGTATTTT
>TRBD1|TRBV4-1|TRBJ1-2|many
CASSHPGTGYGYTF
TGCGCCAGCAGCCACCCCGGGACAGGCTATGGCTACACCTTC
>TRBD2|TRBV6-2/TRBV6-3|TRBJ2-7|-
CASSESGRAGEQYF
TGTGCCAGCAGCGAGAGCGGGAGGGCCGGAGAGCAGTACTTC
>-|TRBV9|TRBJ2-5|-
CASSSRGGERETQYF
TGTGCCAGCAGCTCCCGAGGGGGGGAGAGGGAGACCCAGTACTTC
>-|TRBV12-3/TRBV12-4|TRBJ2-6|-
CASSSQWANVLTF
TGTGCCAGCAGTTCCCAGTGGGCCAACGTCCTGACTTTC
>-|TRBV28|TRBJ1-2|-
CASSQFSLGYTF
TGTGCCAGCAGCCAGTTTTCGCTTGGCTACACCTTC
>-|TRBV18|TRBJ1-4|-
CASSPAGGPTNEKLFF
TGTGCCAGCTCACCGGCCGGGGGGCCAACTAATGAAAAACTGTTTTTT
>-|TRBV7-5|TRBJ1-5|-
CARSFGRTDLPHDHQPQHF
TGTGCCAGAAGCTTTGGAAGAACAGATTTACCTCATGATCATCAGCCCCAGCATTTT
>TRBD2|TRBV4-3|TRBJ2-1|-
CASSQGASGGYNEQFF
TGCGCCAGCAGCCAAGGGGCTAGCGGGGGCTACAATGAGCAGTTCTTC
>-|TRBV30|TRBJ1-5|-
CAWSVVGGDQPQHF
TGTGCCTGGAGTGTAGTTGGCGGGGATCAGCCCCAGCATTTT
>-|TRBV28|TRBJ1-4|-
CASSHRLTNEKLFF
TGTGCCAGCAGCCACCGGTTGACTAATGAAAAACTGTTTTTT
>-|TRBV5-5|TRBJ2-7|-
CASSLGLGVVDEQYF
TGTGCCAGCAGCTTGGGGTTAGGGGTGGTAGATGAGCAGTACTTC
>TRBD1|TRBV12-3/TRBV12-4|TRBJ2-7|-
CASSLGQTYEQYF
TGTGCCAGCAGTTTGGGACAGACCTACGAGCAGTACTTC
>-|TRBV6-5|TRBJ2-7|once
CASSYSSASDEQYF
TGTGCCAGCAGTTACTCGAGTGCCTCGGACGAGCAGTACTTC
>-|TRBV11-2|TRBJ1-5|once
CASSLVSEEGRVNGPQHF
TGTGCCAGCAGCTTAGTGTCAGAAGAGGGGAGGGTAAATGGGCCCCAGCATTTT
>TRBD2|TRBV5-4|TRBJ2-7|-
CASSPALAGGQYEQYF
TGTGCCAGCAGCCCCGCACTAGCGGGAGGGCAATACGAGCAGTACTTC
>TRBD1|TRBV6-2/TRBV6-3|TRBJ2-7|-
CASSRDRGLYEQYF
TGTGCCAGCAGCCGGGACAGGGGGCTCTACGAGCAGTACTTC
>-|TRBV7-6|TRBJ2-5|-
CASSPPAGYGETQYF
TGTGCCAGCAGCCCCCCGGCCGGGTATGGAGAGACCCAGTACTTC
>-|TRBV30|TRBJ1-2|-
CAWSTDSGNYGYTF
TGTGCCTGGAGTACGGACAGCGGCAACTATGGCTACACCTTC
>TRBD1|TRBV29-1|TRBJ1-1|-
CSGKRTGGTEAFF
TGCAGCGGCAAACGGACAGGGGGCACTGAAGCTTTCTTT
>TRBD1|TRBV5-1|TRBJ2-3|few
CASSQGVDTQYF
TGCGCCAGCAGCCAGGGGGTAGATACGCAGTATTTT
>TRBD1|TRBV5-1|TRBJ1-6|-
CASSVGTAENSPLHF
TGCGCCAGCAGCGTAGGGACAGCAGAGAATTCACCCCTCCACTTT
>TRBD1|TRBV2|TRBJ2-7|-
CASSEDRGYEQYF
TGTGCCAGCAGTGAAGACAGGGGCTACGAGCAGTACTTC
>-|TRBV28|TRBJ1-5|-
CASSSILGGGSNQPQHF
TGTGCCAGCAGTTCGATCCTGGGAGGGGGGAGCAATCAGCCCCAGCATTTT
>-|TRBV15|TRBJ1-3|once
CATRETGNTIYF
TGTGCCACCAGGGAGACCGGAAACACCATATATTTT
>-|TRBV3-1/TRBV3-2|TRBJ2-6|-
CASSPPSSGANVLTF
TGTGCCAGCAGCCCTCCCAGCTCTGGGGCCAACGTCCTGACTTTC
>-|TRBV6-5|TRBJ1-2|-
CASSLNRAANYGYTF
TGTGCCAGCAGCCTCAACAGGGCAGCTAACTATGGCTACACCTTC
>-|TRBV29-1|TRBJ2-7|-
CSAVEVEQYF
TGCAGCGCTGTGGAGGTCGAGCAGTACTTC
>TRBD1|TRBV2|TRBJ1-1|-
CASSEGTGGFPKVAEAFF
TGTGCCAGCAGTGAAGGGACAGGGGGCTTCCCTAAGGTGGCTGAAGCTTTCTTT
>TRBD2|TRBV13|TRBJ2-2|few
CASSQASIITSGESTGELFF
TGTGCCAGCAGCCAAGCCTCAATTATAACTAGCGGGGAAAGCACCGGGGAGCTGTTTTTT
>TRBD1|TRBV6-1|TRBJ1-5|-
CASSGRTGGSPRPQHF
TGTGCCAGCAGTGGAAGGACAGGGGGTTCACCGAGGCCCCAGCATTTT
>-|TRBV11-2|TRBJ2-7|-
CASSPTGSPYEQYF
TGTGCCAGCAGTCCAACGGGGTCCCCCTACGAGCAGTACTTC
>TRBD2|TRBV5-1|TRBJ2-2|-
CASSPVAGINTGELFF
TGCGCCAGCAGCCCAGTAGCGGGGATAAACACCGGGGAGCTGTTTTTT
>-|TRBV19|TRBJ2-2|-
CATRRAGNTGELFF
TGTGCCACTCGGAGGGCAGGGAACACCGGGGAGCTGTTTTTT
>TRBD1|TRBV5-1|TRBJ1-4|-
CASSMGQGTTNEKLFF
TGCGCCAGCAGCATGGGACAGGGGACAACTAATGAAAAACTGTTTTTT
>-|TRBV5-4|TRBJ2-3|-
CASSLDGGTDTQYF
TGTGCCAGCAGCTTGGACGGGGGCACAGATACGCAGTATTTT
>-|TRBV28|TRBJ1-1|-
CASTLEGSAFF
TGTGCCAGCACCTTGGAGGGGAGTGCTTTCTTT
>-|TRBV5-6|TRBJ2-6|few
CASSLWAAPSVLTF
TGTGCCAGCAGCTTGTGGGCAGCCCCCAGCGTCCTGACTTTC
>-|TRBV6-6|TRBJ2-2|-
CASSFLGELFF
TGTGCCAGCAGTTTCCTAGGGGAGCTGTTTTTT
>-|TRBV5-6|TRBJ2-3|-
CATGGGEGSVLLADTQYF
TGTGCCACCGGTGGGGGCGAGGGGAGCGTCCTTCTGGCAGATACGCAGTATTTT
>-|TRBV5-6|TRBJ2-2|-
CASSWEGGSRAGELFF
TGTGCCAGCAGCTGGGAGGGGGGCTCGAGGGCCGGGGAGCTGTTTTTT
>TRBD1|TRBV5-4|TRBJ1-1|-
CASSPGYRTGDTEAFF
TGTGCCAGCAGCCCGGGATACCGGACAGGGGACACTGAAGCTTTCTTT
>-|TRBV10-3|TRBJ2-7|-
CAISENDIEQYF
TGTGCCATCAGTGAGAACGACATCGAGCAGTACTTC
>-|TRBV30|TRBJ2-5|-
CAWLWTGTQETQYF
TGTGCCTGGTTATGGACGGGGACTCAAGAGACCCAGTACTTC
>-|TRBV27|TRBJ1-5|few
CASSFGQGYQPQHF
TGTGCCAGCAGTTTCGGGCAGGGGTATCAGCCCCAGCATTTT
>TRBD1|TRBV27|TRBJ1-6|-
CASGQGADNSPLHF
TGTGCCAGCGGACAGGGGGCGGATAATTCACCCCTCCACTTT
>TRBD1|TRBV11-3|TRBJ2-1|-
CASSTGTGGIREQFF
TGTGCCAGCAGCACCGGGACAGGGGGTATTCGGGAGCAGTTCTTC
>TRBD2|TRBV7-2|TRBJ2-2|-
CASSLAASGLNTGELFF
TGTGCCAGCAGCTTGGCGGCTAGCGGATTGAACACCGGGGAGCTGTTTTTT
>-|TRBV18|TRBJ1-4|-
CASSPRRGATTNEKLFF
TGTGCCAGCTCACCACGGCGGGGGGCGACGACTAATGAAAAACTGTTTTTT